The 30 T cell receptor beta chains below come from one sample, sequenced in a study of T cells in tuberculosis. Libraries were prepared by immunoSEQ multiplex PCR; TCRdb keeps only in-frame clonotypes and omits some of them. The sample contains about 25,000 clones, over 95% of which appear only once. The sample taken for sequencing was PBMCs. The receptor source for this set is a donor aged 10-29 years with latent tuberculosis or without tuberculosis infection.

The rearrangement uses TRBV5-1 and TRBJ2-2; TRBD1 might be the D (6 bases). V was trimmed by 0 bases and J by 3 bases, leaving 6 bases between them. The CDR3 covers 14 residues. Germline CDR1 SGHRS, CDR2 YFSETQ. The CDR3 DNA sequence: TGCGCCAGCAGCTTGGGGACAGACACCGGGGAGCTGTTTTTT. The encoded protein is CASSLGTDTGELFF.

The chain recombines TRBV25-1 with TRBJ2-7; 8 positions match TRBD1. There are 14 residues in the CDR3. Germline V gene lookup returns CDR1 MGHDK and CDR2 SYGVNS. The V gene end was trimmed by 6 bases and the J gene end by 2 bases; junction bases not matched to a gene: 6. CDR3 sequence (DNA): TGTGCCAGCAGCCAGGGACAGGAGCCCTACGAGCAGTACGTC. It is translated as CASSQGQEPYEQYV.

The chain carries TRBV27 and TRBJ1-1; D uncertain. V gave up 2 bases and J gave up 1 base, with 5 bases separating them. The CDR3 totals 13 residues. CDR1 MNHEY and CDR2 SMNVEV come from the germline V gene (reference sequence). The DNA of the CDR3 is TGTGCCAGCAGTTTAGTACAGAACACTGAAGCTTTCTTT. This sequence encodes CASSLVQNTEAFF.

This clone was recorded only once. The V call is TRBV7-2, the J call TRBJ1-5; D is unresolved. The germline V gene has CDR1 SGHTA and CDR2 FQGNSA. V was shortened by 1 base and J by 4 bases, with 11 bases between the two germline ends. This CDR3 has 15 residues. This CDR3 reads CASSLVGEQNQPQHF. The CDR3 DNA is TGTGCCAGCAGCTTAGTCGGGGAGCAAAATCAGCCCCAGCATTTT.

This chain connects TRBV5-1 to TRBJ1-4, with 9 bases that match TRBD1. Germline V lookup: CDR1 SGHRS, CDR2 YFSETQ. V was pared by 0 bases and J by 4 bases, with 4 bases of the junction left unmatched. This CDR3 region has 16 residues. CDR3 nucleotides: TGCGCCAGCAGCTTGGAAGGGACAGGGCTTAATGAAAAACTGTTTTTT. The encoded protein is CASSLEGTGLNEKLFF.

The V call is TRBV19, the J call TRBJ2-7; tentatively, D is TRBD1 (5 bases). V dropped 0 bases and J dropped 3 bases, with 15 bases sitting between them. The CDR3 loop spans 16 amino acids. The germline V gene encodes CDR1 LNHDA and CDR2 SQIVND (reference sequence). CDR3 region: CASSIDIQGPFYEQYF. The DNA for the CDR3 is TGTGCCAGTAGTATAGATATCCAGGGCCCTTTCTACGAGCAGTACTTC.

This chain uses TRBV27 with TRBJ1-5; unclear D gene. CDR3 length: 17 amino acids. Germline-derived CDR1 and CDR2 are MNHEY and SMNVEV (reference sequence). Trimming shortened V by 3 bases and J by 2 bases, and 17 bases separated the two germline ends. The chain's CDR3 is CASSFGSVIDGNQPQHF. The CDR3 DNA reads as TGTGCCAGCAGTTTCGGTTCGGTAATAGATGGCAATCAGCCCCAGCATTTT.

This chain connects TRBV6-1 to TRBJ2-5; 9 positions match TRBD1. Germline CDR1 and CDR2: MNHNS and SASEGT. V was clipped by 3 bases and J by 2 bases; unmatched bases: 4. The CDR3 covers 15 residues. CDR3 residues: CASSEDRGLQETQYF. Here the CDR3 DNA reads TGTGCCAGCAGTGAGGACAGGGGCCTTCAAGAGACCCAGTACTTC.

The V and J genes are TRBV10-3 and TRBJ2-3; 15 nucleotides agree with TRBD2. The CDR3 is 15 amino acids. The germline CDR1 and CDR2 sequences are ENHRY and SYGVKD. V trimming: 3 bases; J trimming: 6 bases; junction bases outside the gene matches: 1. The CDR3 loop is CAISEGTSGGDTQYF. The CDR3 DNA sequence: TGTGCCATCAGTGAAGGGACTAGCGGGGGGGATACGCAGTATTTT.

This clone was observed once. The chain links TRBV4-1 to TRBJ1-5, with 7 bases matching TRBD1. Losses at the gene ends were 0 bases for V and 0 bases for J; bases not matched to a gene: 8. Germline V gene sequence: CDR1 MGHRA, CDR2 YSYEKL. The CDR3 extends over 18 amino acids. The chain's CDR3 is CASSQDPAGGLSNQPQHF. CDR3 DNA: TGCGCCAGCAGCCAAGATCCGGCAGGGGGTCTTAGCAATCAGCCCCAGCATTTT.

The chain has TRBV5-1 and TRBJ2-2; 9 bases map to TRBD2. Germline V gene sequence: CDR1 SGHRS, CDR2 YFSETQ. The V and J ends lost 3 bases and 3 bases, in that order; junction bases with no gene match: 6. This CDR3 has 16 amino acids. The CDR3 spells CASSSGGGGDTGELFF. The CDR3 DNA follows: TGCGCCAGCAGCTCAGGAGGCGGGGGGGACACCGGGGAGCTGTTTTTT.

The chain uses TRBV7-9 and TRBJ1-3; 11 bases fit TRBD1. J gave up 4 bases and V 5 bases, and 16 bases lay outside the gene matches. Looked up from germline, CDR1 is SEHNR and CDR2 is FQNEAQ (reference sequence). The CDR3 is 19 amino acids. The CDR3 DNA reads TGTGCCAGCAGCCCCCTATCGGGACAGGGGGTGTTAGGGGGAAACACCATATATTTT. It encodes CASSPLSGQGVLGGNTIYF.

This chain joins TRBV14 and TRBJ2-2; D is undetermined. The germline V and J ends were trimmed by 8 bases and 4 bases, with 8 bases remaining between them. The CDR3 runs to 12 residues. The germline CDR1 and CDR2 sequences are SGHDN and FVKESK. CDR3 nucleotides: TGTGCCAGCCCGGGTCCCACCGGGGAGCTGTTTTTT. Its translation: CASPGPTGELFF.

The J gene is TRBJ1-2, the V gene TRBV2; TRBD1 is a possible D gene (5 bases). This CDR3 is built from 14 residues. V was shortened by 4 bases and J by 4 bases, with 13 bases between the two germline ends. CDR1 and CDR2 (germline): SNHLY, FYNNEI. CDR3 nucleotide sequence: TGTGCCAGCAGTGTGTCACAGGCGCGCTATGGCTACACCTTC. Translated, it gives CASSVSQARYGYTF.

The chain has TRBV4-1 and TRBJ2-5; no reliable D call. V dropped 1 base and J dropped 9 bases, with 12 bases sitting between them. CDR1 and CDR2 from the germline V gene are MGHRA and YSYEKL. The CDR3 has 13 residues. CDR3 in amino acids: CASSQGPYEAQYF. The CDR3 coding sequence is TGCGCCAGCAGCCAAGGCCCCTACGAGGCCCAGTACTTC.

Here the CDR3 reads CASSQDGQGNTWGYTF. The CDR3 bases are TGCGCCAGCAGCCAAGATGGGCAGGGAAATACGTGGGGCTACACCTTC. The chain has TRBV4-1 and TRBJ1-2; tentatively, D is TRBD1 (5 bases). CDR1 and CDR2 from the germline V gene are MGHRA and YSYEKL. The V end was cut by 0 bases, the J end by 8 bases, with 19 bases between. This CDR3 comprises 16 residues.

The V and J genes are TRBV5-6 and TRBJ2-4, with 8 bases lining up with TRBD2. The CDR3 is 16 residues long. V was clipped by 5 bases and J by 1 base; unmatched bases: 8. Germline V gives CDR1 SGHDT, CDR2 YYEEEE. CDR3 protein: CASRHRGGIAKNIQYF. DNA for the CDR3: TGTGCCAGCAGGCACCGGGGGGGTATCGCCAAAAACATTCAGTACTTC.

The rearrangement joins TRBV6-4 to TRBJ2-1; 13 nucleotides align to TRBD2. The CDR3 is 15 residues long. Germline V CDR1 and CDR2: MRHNA, SNTAGT. J lost 9 bases, V lost 6 bases, and 8 bases had no gene match. The DNA of the CDR3 is TGTGCCAGCAGCAAAACTAGCGGGGGGGCCGGTGAGCAGTTCTTC. As protein: CASSKTSGGAGEQFF.

This chain connects TRBV5-1 to TRBJ1-2; D is perhaps TRBD1 (5 bases). The CDR3 consists of 14 residues. With 0 bases removed from V and 8 bases from J, the gap between germline ends came to 14 bases. Germline-derived CDR1 and CDR2 are SGHRS and YFSETQ. For the CDR3, the DNA is TGCGCCAGCAGCTTGGAAGGGGCCAATATGGGCTACACCTTC. Its protein is CASSLEGANMGYTF.

The V call is TRBV5-4, the J call TRBJ1-1; tentatively, D is TRBD1 (6 bases). Germline V lookup: CDR1 SGHNT, CDR2 YYREEE (reference sequence). This CDR3 spans 14 amino acids. V was pared by 0 bases and J by 2 bases, with 8 bases between. CDR3 residues: CASSLGGGNTEAFF. The CDR3 DNA sequence: TGTGCCAGCAGCTTGGGGGGGGGCAACACTGAAGCTTTCTTT.

This clone came up once. This rearrangement joins TRBV9 to TRBJ2-3; TRBD1 is a possible D gene (5 bases). CDR3 length: 13 residues. CDR1 and CDR2 (germline): SGDLS, YYNGEE. V lost 4 bases to trimming and J lost 3 bases, with 9 bases between them. The CDR3, as DNA: TGTGCCAGCAGCTCCCAGGGAACAGATACGCAGTATTTT. It yields the protein CASSSQGTDTQYF.

The chain has TRBV5-6 and TRBJ1-2; D is possibly TRBD1 (5 bases). Trimming took off 3 bases at V and 7 bases at J, with 13 bases between the two ends. Germline loops: CDR1 SGHDT, CDR2 YYEEEE. There are 13 residues in the CDR3. The CDR3 bases are TGTGCCAGCAGCTCGGTCGGGGGAGGTGGCTACACCTTC. Translated: CASSSVGGGGYTF.

The chain carries TRBV7-6 and TRBJ2-1; 15 bases match TRBD2. Germline V CDR1 and CDR2: SGHVS, FNYEAQ. Germline trimming cut 0 bases from V and 0 bases from J; bases unmatched to any gene: 3. The CDR3 covers 19 residues. This CDR3 is CASSLAGTSGGSSYNEQFF. As DNA, the CDR3 is TGTGCCAGCAGCTTAGCGGGGACTAGCGGGGGGAGCTCCTACAATGAGCAGTTCTTC.

V is TRBV29-1 and J is TRBJ1-1, with a weak D call TRBD1 (6 bases). Trimming pared 6 bases from V and 0 bases from J, leaving 17 bases between. The CDR3 runs 15 residues. Per the germline V gene, CDR1 is SQVTM and CDR2 is ANQGSEA. The CDR3 reads CSVGTRRDVNTEAFF. CDR3 DNA sequence: TGCAGCGTGGGGACACGTAGGGATGTGAACACTGAAGCTTTCTTT.

V usage is TRBV10-2 and J usage is TRBJ1-3; D is ambiguous. Germline V gene lookup returns CDR1 WSHSY and CDR2 SAAADI. The CDR3 sequence is 14 residues long. V was cut by 8 bases and J by 7 bases, with 18 bases left in between. The CDR3 spells CASRTIGPGNTIYF. The CDR3 DNA sequence: TGCGCCAGCCGAACTATAGGGCCGGGGAACACCATATATTTT.

The chain combines TRBV27 with TRBJ1-2, with 9 bases fitting TRBD1. The CDR3 runs 16 residues. V gave up 5 bases and J gave up 8 bases; unmatched junction bases: 15. Germline loops: CDR1 MNHEY, CDR2 SMNVEV (reference sequence). The chain's CDR3 is CASSNPQKQGAGGYTF. In DNA, the CDR3 is TGTGCCAGCAGTAACCCGCAAAAACAGGGGGCTGGAGGCTACACCTTC.

This clone is a singleton in its sample. The chain carries TRBV19 and TRBJ1-1; TRBD1 agrees at 8 bases. The CDR3 has 15 amino acids. Per the germline V gene, CDR1 is LNHDA and CDR2 is SQIVND (reference sequence). After removal of 7 bases from V and 2 bases from J, the junction contained 9 bases not matched to a gene. The CDR3 nucleotides read TGTGCCAGTACCTTGACAGGGGATTCCAACACTGAAGCTTTCTTT. It specifies CASTLTGDSNTEAFF. Looking up the rest from reference TRBV19 and TRBJ1-1 gives the full variable domain: DGGITQSPKYLFRKEGQNVTLSCEQNLNHDAMYWYRQDPGQGLRLIYYSQIVNDFQKGDIAEGYSVSREKKESFPLTVTSAQKNPTAFYLCASTLTGDSNTEAFFGQGTRLTVV.

This rearrangement joins TRBV5-4 to TRBJ1-3; 7 bases line up with TRBD1. V was clipped by 4 bases and J by 3 bases; unmatched bases: 10. The CDR3 has 16 residues. CDR1 is SGHNT, CDR2 YYREEE, per germline (reference sequence). The CDR3, as DNA: TGTGCCAGCAGCCCATCGACAGGGAGATTTGGAAACACCATATATTTT. Its translation: CASSPSTGRFGNTIYF.

This chain uses TRBV9 with TRBJ2-7, with 10 nucleotides matching TRBD2. Germline assignment: CDR1 SGDLS and CDR2 YYNGEE. V shed 1 base and J 2 bases; nucleotides not matched to a gene: 3. The CDR3 length is 15 residues. CDR3 nucleotides: TGTGCCAGCAGCGTAAATAGCGGGGGGCCCTACGAGCAGTACTTC. This translates into CASSVNSGGPYEQYF.

The rearrangement joins TRBV10-2 to TRBJ1-2; D gene uncertain. This CDR3 region has 10 residues. V lost 9 bases to trimming and J lost 6 bases, with 8 bases between them. Germline V gene lookup returns CDR1 WSHSY and CDR2 SAAADI. The CDR3 DNA is TGCGCCAGGTTCGGGGATGGCTACACCTTC. Amino acid sequence: CARFGDGYTF.